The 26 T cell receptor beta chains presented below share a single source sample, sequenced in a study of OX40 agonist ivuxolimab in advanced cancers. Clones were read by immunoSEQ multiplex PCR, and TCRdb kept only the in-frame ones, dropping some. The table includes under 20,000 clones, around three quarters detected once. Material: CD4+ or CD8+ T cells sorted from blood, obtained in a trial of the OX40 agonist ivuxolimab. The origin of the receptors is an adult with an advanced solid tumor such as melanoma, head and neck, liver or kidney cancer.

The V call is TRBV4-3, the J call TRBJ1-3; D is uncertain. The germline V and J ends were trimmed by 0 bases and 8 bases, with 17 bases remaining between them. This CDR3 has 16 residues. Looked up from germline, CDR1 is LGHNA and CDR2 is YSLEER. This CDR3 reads CASSQDSRAEADTIYF. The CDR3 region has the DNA TGCGCCAGCAGCCAAGATTCCCGGGCAGAGGCGGACACCATATATTTT.

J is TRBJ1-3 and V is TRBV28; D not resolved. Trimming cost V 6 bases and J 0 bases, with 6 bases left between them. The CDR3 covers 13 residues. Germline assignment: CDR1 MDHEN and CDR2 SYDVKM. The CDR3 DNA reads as TGTGCCAGCAGGCCGGACTCTGGAAACACCATATATTTT. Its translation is CASRPDSGNTIYF.

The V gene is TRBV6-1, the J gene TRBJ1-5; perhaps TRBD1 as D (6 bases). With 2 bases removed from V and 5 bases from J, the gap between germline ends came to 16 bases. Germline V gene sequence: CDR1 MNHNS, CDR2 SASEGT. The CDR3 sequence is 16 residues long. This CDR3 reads CASSESFAPGDQPQHF. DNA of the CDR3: TGTGCCAGCAGTGAATCGTTTGCTCCAGGGGATCAGCCCCAGCATTTT.

CDR3: CASSWESNQPQHF. CDR3 in DNA: TGTGCCAGCTCCTGGGAGAGCAATCAGCCCCAGCATTTT. This chain links TRBV27 with TRBJ1-5; no definite D call. The CDR3 contains 13 residues. The V end was cut by 8 bases, the J end by 1 base, with 9 bases between. CDR1 is MNHEY, CDR2 SMNVEV, per germline (reference sequence).

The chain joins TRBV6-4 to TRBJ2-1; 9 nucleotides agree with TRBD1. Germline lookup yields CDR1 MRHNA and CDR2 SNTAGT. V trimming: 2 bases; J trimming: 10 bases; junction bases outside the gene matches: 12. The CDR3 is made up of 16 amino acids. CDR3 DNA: TGTGCCAGCAGTGACGCATCCGGGACAGGGTCGGGGGAGCAGTTCTTC. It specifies CASSDASGTGSGEQFF.

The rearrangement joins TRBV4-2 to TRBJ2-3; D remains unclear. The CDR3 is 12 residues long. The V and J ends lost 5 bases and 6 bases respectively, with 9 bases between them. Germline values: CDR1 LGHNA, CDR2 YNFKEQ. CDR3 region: CASSERKDTQYF. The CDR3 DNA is TGTGCCAGCAGCGAGCGTAAGGATACGCAGTATTTT.

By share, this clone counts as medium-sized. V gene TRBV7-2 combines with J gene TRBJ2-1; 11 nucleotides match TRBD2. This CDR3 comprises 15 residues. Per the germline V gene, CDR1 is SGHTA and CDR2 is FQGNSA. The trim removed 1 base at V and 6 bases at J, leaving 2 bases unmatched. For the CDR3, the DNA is TGTGCCAGCAGCTTAGGGCTAGCGGGGGGCAATGAGCAGTTCTTC. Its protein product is CASSLGLAGGNEQFF.

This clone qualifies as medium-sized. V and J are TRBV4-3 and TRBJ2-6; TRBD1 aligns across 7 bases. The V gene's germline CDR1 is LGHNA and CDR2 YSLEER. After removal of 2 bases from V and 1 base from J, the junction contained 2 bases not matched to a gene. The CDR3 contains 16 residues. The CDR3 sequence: CASSQTTGSGANVLTF. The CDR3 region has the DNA TGCGCCAGCAGCCAAACGACAGGGTCTGGGGCCAACGTCCTGACTTTC.

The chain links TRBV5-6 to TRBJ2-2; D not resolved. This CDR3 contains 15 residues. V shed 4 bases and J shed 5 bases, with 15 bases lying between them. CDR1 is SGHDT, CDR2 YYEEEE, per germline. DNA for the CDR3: TGTGCCAGCAGCGCCGGACCTCCAGGAACCGGGGAGCTGTTTTTT. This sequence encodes CASSAGPPGTGELFF.

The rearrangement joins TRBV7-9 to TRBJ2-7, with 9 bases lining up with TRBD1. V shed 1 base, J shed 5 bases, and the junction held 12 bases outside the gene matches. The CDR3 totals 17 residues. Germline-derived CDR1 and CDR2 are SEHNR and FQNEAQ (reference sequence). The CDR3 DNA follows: TGTGCCAGCAGCTTAGGTATCGCGGACAGGGGTTCGGACGAGCAGTACTTC. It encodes CASSLGIADRGSDEQYF.

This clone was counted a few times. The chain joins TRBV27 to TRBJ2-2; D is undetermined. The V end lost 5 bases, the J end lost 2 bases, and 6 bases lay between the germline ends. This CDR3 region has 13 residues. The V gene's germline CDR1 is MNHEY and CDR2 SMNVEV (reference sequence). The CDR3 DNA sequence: TGTGCCAGCAGTGGAGAAAACACCGGGGAGCTGTTTTTT. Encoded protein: CASSGENTGELFF.

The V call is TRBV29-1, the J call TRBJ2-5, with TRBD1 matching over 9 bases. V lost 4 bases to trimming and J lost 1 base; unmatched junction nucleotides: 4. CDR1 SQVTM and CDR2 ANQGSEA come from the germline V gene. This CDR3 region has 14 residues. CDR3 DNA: TGCAGCGTTGGTTGGACAGGGGTCCAAGAGACCCAGTACTTC. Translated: CSVGWTGVQETQYF.

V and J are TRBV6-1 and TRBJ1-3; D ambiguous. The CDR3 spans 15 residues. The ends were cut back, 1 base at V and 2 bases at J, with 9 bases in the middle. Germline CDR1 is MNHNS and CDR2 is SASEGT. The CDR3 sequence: CASSEVRSAGNTIYF. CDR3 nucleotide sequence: TGTGCCAGCAGTGAAGTTCGGTCAGCTGGAAACACCATATATTTT.

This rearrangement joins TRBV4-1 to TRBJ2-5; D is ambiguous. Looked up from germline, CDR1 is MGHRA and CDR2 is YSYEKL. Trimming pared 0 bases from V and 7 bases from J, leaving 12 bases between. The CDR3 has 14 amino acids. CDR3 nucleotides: TGCGCCAGCAGCCAAGAGGCAGGCTGGGGGACCCAGTACTTC. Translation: CASSQEAGWGTQYF.

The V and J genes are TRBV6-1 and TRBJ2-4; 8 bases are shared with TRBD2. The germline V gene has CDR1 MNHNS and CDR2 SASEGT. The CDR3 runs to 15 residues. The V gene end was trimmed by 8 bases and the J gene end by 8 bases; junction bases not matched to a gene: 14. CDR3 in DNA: TGTGCCAGCGTAGAACTACGGGGGGGGGCGGACATTCAGTACTTC. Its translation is CASVELRGGADIQYF.

The CDR3 region has the DNA TGTGCCAGCAGTTACTCGGGGGCCTACGAGCAGTACTTC. Protein sequence: CASSYSGAYEQYF. The V call is TRBV6-5, the J call TRBJ2-7, with D perhaps being TRBD1 or TRBD2 (5 bases each). Per germline, CDR1 MNHEY and CDR2 SVGAGI. There are 13 residues in the CDR3. Trimming cost V 0 bases and J 2 bases, with 5 bases left between them.

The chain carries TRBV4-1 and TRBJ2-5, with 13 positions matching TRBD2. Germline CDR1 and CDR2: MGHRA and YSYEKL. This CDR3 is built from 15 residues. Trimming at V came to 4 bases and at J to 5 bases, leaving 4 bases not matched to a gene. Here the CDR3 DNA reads TGCGCCAGCAGCCCACTAGCGGGGGGGGGTGAGACCCAGTACTTC. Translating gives CASSPLAGGGETQYF.

The chain's CDR3 is CASSLKGGGYNEQFF. The DNA of the CDR3 is TGTGCCAGCAGTTTAAAAGGGGGCGGGTACAATGAGCAGTTCTTC. J is TRBJ2-1 and V is TRBV27; 7 bases align to TRBD1. This CDR3 has 15 residues. V was pared by 2 bases and J by 4 bases, with 5 bases of the junction left unmatched. Germline CDR1 is MNHEY and CDR2 is SMNVEV (reference sequence).

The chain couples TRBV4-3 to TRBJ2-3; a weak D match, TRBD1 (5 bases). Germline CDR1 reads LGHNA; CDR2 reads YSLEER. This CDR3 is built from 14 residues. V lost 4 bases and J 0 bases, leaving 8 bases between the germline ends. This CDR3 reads CASSRTGSTDTQYF. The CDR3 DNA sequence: TGCGCCAGCAGCCGTACAGGAAGCACAGATACGCAGTATTTT.

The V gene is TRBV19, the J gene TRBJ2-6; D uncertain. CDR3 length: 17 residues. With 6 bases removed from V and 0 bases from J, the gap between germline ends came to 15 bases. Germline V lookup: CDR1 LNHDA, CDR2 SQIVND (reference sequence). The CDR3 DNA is TGTGCCAGTAGGATGGCAGTTCCTACCTCTGGGGCCAACGTCCTGACTTTC. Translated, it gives CASRMAVPTSGANVLTF.

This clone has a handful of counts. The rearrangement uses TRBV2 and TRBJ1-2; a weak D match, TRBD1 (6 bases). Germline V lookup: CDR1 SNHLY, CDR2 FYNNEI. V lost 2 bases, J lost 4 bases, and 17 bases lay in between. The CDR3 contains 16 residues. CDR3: CASSEKIRDTIYGYTF. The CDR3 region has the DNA TGTGCCAGCAGTGAAAAAATCCGGGACACCATCTATGGCTACACCTTC.

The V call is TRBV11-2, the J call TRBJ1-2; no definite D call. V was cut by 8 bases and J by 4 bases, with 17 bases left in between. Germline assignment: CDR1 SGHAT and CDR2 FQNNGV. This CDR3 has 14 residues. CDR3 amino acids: CASAPSVQIYGYTF. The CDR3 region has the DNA TGTGCCAGCGCCCCCTCGGTACAGATCTATGGCTACACCTTC.

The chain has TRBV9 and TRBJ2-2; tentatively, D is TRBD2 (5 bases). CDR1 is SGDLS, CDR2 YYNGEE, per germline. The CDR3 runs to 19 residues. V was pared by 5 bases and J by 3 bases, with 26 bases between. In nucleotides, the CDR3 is TGTGCCAGCAGTCATACAATCAGGCGGGCCTCGTCGTACACCGGGGAGCTGTTTTTT. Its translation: CASSHTIRRASSYTGELFF.

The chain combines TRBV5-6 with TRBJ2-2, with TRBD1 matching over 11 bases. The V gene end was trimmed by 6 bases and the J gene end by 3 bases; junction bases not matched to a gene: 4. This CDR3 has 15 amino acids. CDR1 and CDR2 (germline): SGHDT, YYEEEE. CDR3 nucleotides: TGTGCCAGCAAACGGACAGGGGGCTACACCGGGGAGCTGTTTTTT. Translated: CASKRTGGYTGELFF. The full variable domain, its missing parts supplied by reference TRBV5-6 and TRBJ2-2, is DAGVTQSPTHLIKTRGQQVTLRCSPKSGHDTVSWYQQALGQGPQFIFQYYEEEERQRGNFPDRFSGHQFPNYSSELNVNALLLGDSALYLCASKRTGGYTGELFFGEGSRLTVL.

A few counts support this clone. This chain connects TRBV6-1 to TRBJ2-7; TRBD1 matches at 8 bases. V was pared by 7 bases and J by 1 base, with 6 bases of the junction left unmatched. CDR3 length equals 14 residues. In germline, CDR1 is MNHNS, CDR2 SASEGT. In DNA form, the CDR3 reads TGTGCCAGCAAGCAAGGACAGGGATCCTACGAGCAGTACTTC. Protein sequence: CASKQGQGSYEQYF.

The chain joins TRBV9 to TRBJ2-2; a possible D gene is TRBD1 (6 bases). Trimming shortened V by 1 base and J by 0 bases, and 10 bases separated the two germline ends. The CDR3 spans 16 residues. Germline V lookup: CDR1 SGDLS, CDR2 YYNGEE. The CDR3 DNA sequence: TGTGCCAGCAGCGTATCAGGGGCCCCGAACACCGGGGAGCTGTTTTTT. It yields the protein CASSVSGAPNTGELFF.